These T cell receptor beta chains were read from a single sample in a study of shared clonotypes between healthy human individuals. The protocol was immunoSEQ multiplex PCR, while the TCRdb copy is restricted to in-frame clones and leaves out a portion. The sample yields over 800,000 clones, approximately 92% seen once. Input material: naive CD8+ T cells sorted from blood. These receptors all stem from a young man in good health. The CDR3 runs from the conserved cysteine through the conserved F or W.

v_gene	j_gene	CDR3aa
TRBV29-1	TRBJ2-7	CSVVTLAEQYF
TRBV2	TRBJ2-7	CASIDGTSGSGEQYF
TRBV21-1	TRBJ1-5	CASKPGCNQPQHF
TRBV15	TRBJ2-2	CATSRDRAPNTGELFF
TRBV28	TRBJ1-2	CASSFDSNYGYTF
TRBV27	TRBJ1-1	CASSLDLTNSNTEAFF
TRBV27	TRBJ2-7	CASSSSESGQTYEQYF
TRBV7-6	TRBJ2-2	CASSLAGGGTGELFF
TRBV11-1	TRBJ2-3	CASGFRALGDTQYF
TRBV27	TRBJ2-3	CASSSAGKVSSTDTQYF
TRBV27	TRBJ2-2	CASSFGFGAGELFF
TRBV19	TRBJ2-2	CAIRGDTGELFF
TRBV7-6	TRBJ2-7	CASSPPPGGREQYF
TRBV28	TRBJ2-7	CASSLGPGEQYF
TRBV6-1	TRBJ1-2	CASSEWQGGGYTF
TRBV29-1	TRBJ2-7	CSVGVYGSPSYEQYF
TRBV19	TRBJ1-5	CASSIIGGQPQHF
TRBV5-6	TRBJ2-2	CASSVGGPGELFF
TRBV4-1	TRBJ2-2	CASSQSYPTGYTGELFF
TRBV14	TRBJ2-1	CASSQVGLHSYNEQFF
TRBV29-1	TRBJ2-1	CSVTITGMEYNEQFF
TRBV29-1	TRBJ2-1	CSVVVSSFLEQFF
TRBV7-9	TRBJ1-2	CASSPWDEYGYTF
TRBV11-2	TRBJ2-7	CASSPTPGFRYEQYF
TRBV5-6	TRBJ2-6	CASSLGAGLLSGANVLTF
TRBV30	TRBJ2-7	CAFQVAGGGWEQYF
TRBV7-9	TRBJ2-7	CASSPRQGADEQYF
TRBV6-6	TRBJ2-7	CASSGGQTYEQYF
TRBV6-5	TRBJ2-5	CASSYSIPAGQETQYF
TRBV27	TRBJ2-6	CASSPWVSGANVLTF